These 24 T cell receptor beta chains were all obtained from the same sample, sequenced in a study of T cell changes during pregnancy in multiple sclerosis. Libraries were prepared by immunoSEQ multiplex PCR; TCRdb keeps only in-frame clonotypes and omits some of them. The profile shows under 85,000 clones, approximately 90% of them singletons. The sample in question was CD4+ T cells from peripheral blood mononuclear cells, obtained before pregnancy. The receptors were sampled from a female donor with multiple sclerosis, enrolled in a pregnancy study.

V usage is TRBV9 and J usage is TRBJ1-3; D is unresolved. Per the germline V gene, CDR1 is SGDLS and CDR2 is YYNGEE. CDR3 size: 15 residues. Trimming shortened V by 3 bases and J by 0 bases, and 10 bases separated the two germline ends. CDR3 sequence reads: CASSGSPVSGNTIYF. The CDR3 nucleotides read TGTGCCAGCAGCGGTTCACCGGTCTCTGGAAACACCATATATTTT.

This clone was detected once. The genes are TRBV28 and TRBJ1-3, with a possible D match to TRBD1 (6 bases). Germline lookup yields CDR1 MDHEN and CDR2 SYDVKM. Trimming removed 2 bases at V and 2 bases at J, with 16 bases between. The length of the CDR3 is 17 residues. CDR3 protein: CASSLGGGTAPGNTIYF. CDR3 DNA sequence: TGTGCCAGCAGTTTAGGGGGGGGCACAGCCCCTGGAAACACCATATATTTT.

This clone has only one observation. The chain uses TRBV7-9 and TRBJ1-3; no clear D gene. Trimming shortened V by 5 bases and J by 0 bases, and 5 bases separated the two germline ends. The germline V gene encodes CDR1 SEHNR and CDR2 FQNEAQ (reference sequence). This CDR3 is 13 amino acids long. The CDR3 sequence is CASSPSSGNTIYF. The CDR3 bases are TGTGCCAGCAGCCCGAGCTCTGGAAACACCATATATTTT. The variable domain in full, completed from reference TRBV7-9 and TRBJ1-3, reads DTGVSQNPRHKITKRGQNVTFRCDPISEHNRLYWYRQTLGQGPEFLTYFQNEAQLEKSRLLSDRFSAERPKGSFSTLEIQRTEQGDSAMYLCASSPSSGNTIYFGEGSWLTVV.

By frequency in the sample, this clone is medium-sized (0.01 to 0.1%). The chain carries TRBV7-8 and TRBJ1-1; perhaps TRBD1 as D (6 bases). Germline V gives CDR1 SGHVS, CDR2 FQNEAQ. The CDR3 is 13 amino acids. V was trimmed by 5 bases and J by 3 bases, leaving 10 bases between them. The CDR3 bases are TGTGCCAGCAGCCCAGGGGCACACACTGAAGCTTTCTTT. This gives the protein CASSPGAHTEAFF.

V usage is TRBV5-5 and J usage is TRBJ2-7, with 7 bases aligning to TRBD2. The CDR3 is 14 amino acids. Germline values: CDR1 SGHKS, CDR2 YYEKEE (reference sequence). The V and J ends lost 0 bases and 6 bases, in that order; junction bases with no gene match: 6. This chain's CDR3 is CASSLELLAIEQYF. Here the CDR3 DNA reads TGTGCCAGCAGCTTGGAGCTACTAGCGATCGAGCAGTACTTC.

This clone was found once. V is TRBV19 and J is TRBJ2-1, with TRBD1 identical over 10 bases. The CDR3 runs 15 residues. V lost 7 bases and J lost 1; bases outside the gene matches: 4. CDR1 LNHDA and CDR2 SQIVND come from the germline V gene (reference sequence). CDR3 region: CASIRTGGSYNEQFF. Written as DNA, the CDR3 is TGTGCCAGTATCAGGACAGGGGGGTCCTACAATGAGCAGTTCTTC.

The chain uses TRBV5-4 and TRBJ1-6, with D hard to call. Germline assignment: CDR1 SGHNT and CDR2 YYREEE (reference sequence). This CDR3 region has 14 residues. The V end was cut by 4 bases, the J end by 7 bases, with 12 bases between. Here the CDR3 DNA reads TGTGCCAGCAGCGGGAGCCCTACCAATTCACCCCTCCACTTT. The encoded protein is CASSGSPTNSPLHF.

The chain's CDR3 is CASSARVDNEQFF. The CDR3 DNA is TGTGCCAGCAGCGCCCGGGTCGACAATGAGCAGTTCTTC. This rearrangement joins TRBV9 to TRBJ2-1; D is undetermined. CDR1 is SGDLS and CDR2 is YYNGEE in the germline V gene. The CDR3 spans 13 residues. Trimming cost V 3 bases and J 5 bases, with 9 bases left between them.

The chain recombines TRBV10-2 with TRBJ2-7; maybe TRBD1 (6 bases). Trimming took 3 bases from V and 6 from J, leaving 21 bases between them. Germline V lookup: CDR1 WSHSY, CDR2 SAAADI. The CDR3 covers 16 residues. The CDR3 nucleotides read TGCGCCAGCAGTGATTTTGGGGGCGGCTCTCCCCGCGAGCAGTACTTC. This sequence encodes CASSDFGGGSPREQYF.

V and J are TRBV19 and TRBJ2-7, with D possibly TRBD1 on 6 matching bases. Trimming left V 6 bases short and J 6 bases short, with 18 bases between. The CDR3 runs to 14 residues. CDR1 is LNHDA and CDR2 is SQIVND in the germline V gene (reference sequence). CDR3 DNA: TGTGCCAGTAGGGAAAGGGACAAACTTGGCGAGCAGTACTTC. Translating gives CASRERDKLGEQYF.

The chain joins TRBV19 to TRBJ1-5; D not certain. CDR3 length equals 13 residues. Germline V gene sequence: CDR1 LNHDA, CDR2 SQIVND (reference sequence). Trimming cost V 7 bases and J 4 bases, with 11 bases left between them. The CDR3 region is CASMRDGNQPQHF. The CDR3 DNA follows: TGTGCCAGTATGCGGGATGGTAATCAGCCCCAGCATTTT.

This chain connects TRBV5-6 to TRBJ2-6; maybe TRBD1 (5 bases). This CDR3 is 15 amino acids long. Germline CDR1 and CDR2: SGHDT and YYEEEE. V lost 3 bases to trimming and J lost 3 bases, with 10 bases between them. The CDR3 sequence: CASSSRTSGANVLTF. The CDR3 coding sequence is TGTGCCAGCAGCTCCCGGACAAGTGGGGCCAACGTCCTGACTTTC. Filled out from reference TRBV5-6 and TRBJ2-6, the complete variable domain reads DAGVTQSPTHLIKTRGQQVTLRCSPKSGHDTVSWYQQALGQGPQFIFQYYEEEERQRGNFPDRFSGHQFPNYSSELNVNALLLGDSALYLCASSSRTSGANVLTFGAGSRLTVL.

The CDR3 sequence is CASRLGNTIYF. The CDR3 DNA follows: TGTGCCAGCCGTCTCGGAAACACCATATATTTT. The chain uses TRBV27 and TRBJ1-3, with D hard to call. V lost 8 bases and J lost 4, with 6 bases in between. The CDR3 extends over 11 amino acids. Germline V lookup: CDR1 MNHEY, CDR2 SMNVEV (reference sequence).

This clone was recorded once. The chain carries TRBV4-2 and TRBJ1-5, with TRBD1 as a possible D gene (6 bases). The germline V gene encodes CDR1 LGHNA and CDR2 YNFKEQ. Trimming pared 1 base from V and 6 bases from J, leaving 16 bases between. This CDR3 is built from 16 residues. The CDR3 bases are TGTGCCAGCAGCCAAGGAAAGAGGACAGATATTCAGCCCCAGCATTTT. It codes for CASSQGKRTDIQPQHF.

The V gene is TRBV9, the J gene TRBJ2-3; D may be TRBD2 (6 bases). Germline loops: CDR1 SGDLS, CDR2 YYNGEE. V was trimmed by 3 bases and J by 4 bases, leaving 18 bases between them. The CDR3 is 16 amino acids. In DNA form, the CDR3 reads TGTGCCAGCAGCGGCCCCGTGGGGCCGGGGGCAGATACGCAGTATTTT. Protein sequence: CASSGPVGPGADTQYF. Combining the CDR3 with reference TRBV9 and TRBJ2-3 gives the whole variable domain DSGVTQTPKHLITATGQRVTLRCSPRSGDLSVYWYQQSLDQGLQFLIQYYNGEERAKGNILERFSAQQFPDLHSELNLSSLELGDSALYFCASSGPVGPGADTQYFGPGTRLTVL.

The V gene is TRBV19, the J gene TRBJ1-2; D remains ambiguous. V lost 4 bases, J lost 2 bases, and 8 bases lay in between. This CDR3 contains 13 residues. Germline V gives CDR1 LNHDA, CDR2 SQIVND (reference sequence). The chain's CDR3 is CASSTQINYGYTF. DNA of the CDR3: TGTGCCAGTAGTACGCAGATAAACTATGGCTACACCTTC. The full variable domain, completed using reference TRBV19 and TRBJ1-2, is DGGITQSPKYLFRKEGQNVTLSCEQNLNHDAMYWYRQDPGQGLRLIYYSQIVNDFQKGDIAEGYSVSREKKESFPLTVTSAQKNPTAFYLCASSTQINYGYTFGSGTRLTVV.

The chain is built from TRBV5-4 and TRBJ2-2; 7 bases match TRBD2. V lost 4 bases to trimming and J lost 4 bases; unmatched junction nucleotides: 10. Germline V gene data show CDR1 as SGHNT and CDR2 as YYREEE (reference sequence). This CDR3 is 16 amino acids long. The CDR3 protein is CASSPPGGSFTGELFF. The CDR3 DNA reads TGTGCCAGCAGCCCCCCTGGCGGGAGTTTCACCGGGGAGCTGTTTTTT. The whole variable domain, filled in from reference TRBV5-4 and TRBJ2-2, reads ETGVTQSPTHLIKTRGQQVTLRCSSQSGHNTVSWYQQALGQGPQFIFQYYREEENGRGNFPPRFSGLQFPNYSSELNVNALELDDSALYLCASSPPGGSFTGELFFGEGSRLTVL.

J is TRBJ1-2 and V is TRBV4-1; 8 bases agree with TRBD1. The germline V gene has CDR1 MGHRA and CDR2 YSYEKL. The CDR3 is made up of 16 amino acids. V lost 6 bases to trimming and J lost 8 bases; unmatched junction nucleotides: 17. CDR3 in amino acids: CASSQTPGQAETGYTF. The CDR3 DNA sequence: TGCGCCAGCAGTCAAACTCCGGGACAGGCCGAAACGGGCTACACCTTC.

CDR3: CASIYKRGGTDTQYF. The CDR3 DNA sequence: TGTGCCAGCATATACAAGCGGGGAGGCACAGATACGCAGTATTTT. The chain employs TRBV6-5 and TRBJ2-3; 7 positions match TRBD2. J gave up 1 base and V 7 bases, and 8 bases lay outside the gene matches. This CDR3 contains 15 residues. Germline V gene lookup returns CDR1 MNHEY and CDR2 SVGAGI.

CDR3 loop: CASRSTGIEQYF. The CDR3 DNA follows: TGTGCCAGCAGGAGCACAGGGATCGAGCAGTACTTC. This rearrangement joins TRBV6-5 to TRBJ2-5; D perhaps matches TRBD1 (6 bases). Judging by the DNA end, TRBJ2-7 fits better; the J call may be wrong. Germline CDR1 reads MNHEY; CDR2 reads SVGAGI. The length of the CDR3 is 12 residues.

The rearrangement uses TRBV14 and TRBJ2-1; tentative D call: TRBD2 (6 bases). The CDR3 contains 16 residues. CDR1 and CDR2 from the germline V gene are SGHDN and FVKESK. V lost 1 base, J lost 6 bases, and 16 bases lay in between. CDR3 coding DNA: TGTGCCAGCAGCCAAGGGGTGGGGAGGCGGTTCAATGAGCAGTTCTTC. Amino acids: CASSQGVGRRFNEQFF.

This rearrangement joins TRBV7-2 to TRBJ1-1, with TRBD1 identical over 7 bases. CDR3 length equals 15 residues. Trimming at V came to 5 bases and at J to 4 bases, leaving 10 bases not matched to a gene. Germline CDR1 reads SGHTA; CDR2 reads FQGNSA. The CDR3: CASSPQETGITEAFF. Written as DNA, the CDR3 is TGTGCCAGCAGCCCCCAAGAGACAGGGATCACTGAAGCTTTCTTT.

This chain links TRBV2 with TRBJ2-3; D perhaps matches TRBD1 (5 bases). The CDR3 loop spans 16 amino acids. Germline lookup yields CDR1 SNHLY and CDR2 FYNNEI. Trimming left V 7 bases short and J 3 bases short, with 20 bases between. The CDR3 sequence is CASTRLGDFGTDTQYF. The CDR3 DNA sequence: TGTGCCAGCACACGCTTAGGGGATTTTGGAACAGATACGCAGTATTTT.

This clone was detected only once. CDR3: CASSLRANYGYTF. CDR3 nucleotide sequence: TGTGCCAGCAGCTTGAGGGCTAACTATGGCTACACCTTC. The rearrangement uses TRBV7-3 and TRBJ1-2; D gene ambiguous. The V gene lost 3 bases and the J gene lost 0 bases, with 5 bases spanning the gap. CDR1 SGHTA and CDR2 FQGTGA come from the germline V gene. The CDR3 is 13 residues long.